Sequencing of this T cell receptor (beta chain) was carried out in a study of blood T cell repertoires in COVID-19. Whole-study context: The samples span acute and convalescent COVID-19 from the United States, Italy and Spain.

Sequencing used immunoSEQ multiplex PCR; TCRdb keeps in-frame clones, though not all of them. The sample has 330,000 or so clones; around nine tenths are singletons. Within 2 weeks before study entry, exposed participants met a COVID-19 case. The CDR3 extends over 13 amino acids. V lost 1 base, J lost 6 bases, and 6 bases lay in between. Germline V gene data show CDR1 as SGHDN and CDR2 as FVKESK. Sequencing used PBMCs or T cells enriched from blood (not recorded which). The TCR comes from a woman under 40 who had been exposed to COVID-19. V is TRBV14 and J is TRBJ2-2; D is ambiguous. CDR3 sequence: CASSQVRAGELFF. CDR3 sequence (DNA): TGTGCCAGCAGCCAAGTGCGTGCCGGGGAGCTGTTTTTT.